The 2 T cell receptor beta chains listed next were all sequenced from one sample in a study of T cell changes during pregnancy in multiple sclerosis. Clones were read by immunoSEQ multiplex PCR, and TCRdb kept only the in-frame ones, dropping some. The sample contains about 92,000 clones, around 90% of which appear only once. This specimen consisted of peripheral blood, obtained in the first trimester of pregnancy. These receptors were taken from a female donor with multiple sclerosis, enrolled in a pregnancy study.

The V call is TRBV5-4, the J call TRBJ2-3; D not certain. CDR1 SGHNT and CDR2 YYREEE come from the germline V gene (reference sequence). The CDR3 has 13 amino acids. V was cut by 0 bases and J by 3 bases, with 5 bases left in between. As DNA, the CDR3 is TGTGCCAGCAGCTTGGGGAGTACAGATACGCAGTATTTT. As protein: CASSLGSTDTQYF.

This chain joins TRBV6-6 and TRBJ2-7, with a weak D call TRBD2 (7 bases). V was shortened by 2 bases and J by 6 bases, with 11 bases between the two germline ends. This CDR3 is 13 amino acids long. CDR1 and CDR2 from the germline V gene are MNHNY and SVGAGI (reference sequence). As DNA, the CDR3 is TGTGCCAGCAGTTACAAAAGGGGGGGCGAGCAGTACTTC. It codes for CASSYKRGGEQYF.